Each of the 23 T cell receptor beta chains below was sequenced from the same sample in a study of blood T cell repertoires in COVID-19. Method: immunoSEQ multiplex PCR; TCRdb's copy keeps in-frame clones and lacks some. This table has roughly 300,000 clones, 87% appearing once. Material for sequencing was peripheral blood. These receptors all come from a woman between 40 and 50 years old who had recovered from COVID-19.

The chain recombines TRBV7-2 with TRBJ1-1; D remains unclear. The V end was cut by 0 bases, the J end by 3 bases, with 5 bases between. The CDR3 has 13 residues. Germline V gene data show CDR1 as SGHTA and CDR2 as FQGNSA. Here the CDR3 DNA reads TGTGCCAGCAGCTTAGCCCAGTACACTGAAGCTTTCTTT. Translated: CASSLAQYTEAFF.

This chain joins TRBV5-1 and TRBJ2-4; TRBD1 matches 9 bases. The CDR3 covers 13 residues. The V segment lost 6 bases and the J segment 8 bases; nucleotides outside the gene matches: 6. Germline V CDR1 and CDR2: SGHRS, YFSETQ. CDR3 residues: CASTRTGEDIQYF. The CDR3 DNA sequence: TGCGCCAGCACCCGGACAGGGGAGGACATTCAGTACTTC.

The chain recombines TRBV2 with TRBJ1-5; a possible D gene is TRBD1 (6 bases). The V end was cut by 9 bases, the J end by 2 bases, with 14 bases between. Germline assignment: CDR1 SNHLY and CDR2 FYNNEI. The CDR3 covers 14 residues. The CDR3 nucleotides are TGTGCCAGGGCTGGCAGGGGACGCAATCAGCCCCAGCATTTT. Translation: CARAGRGRNQPQHF.

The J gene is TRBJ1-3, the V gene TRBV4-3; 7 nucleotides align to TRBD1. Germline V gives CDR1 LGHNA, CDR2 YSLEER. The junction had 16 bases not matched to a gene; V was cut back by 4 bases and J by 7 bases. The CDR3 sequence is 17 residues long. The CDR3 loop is CASSLGPEGALGNTIYF. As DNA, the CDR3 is TGCGCCAGCAGCCTCGGGCCCGAGGGGGCTTTGGGGAACACCATATATTTT.

The chain's CDR3 is CASRGASWGNEQFF. CDR3 nucleotides: TGTGCCAGCAGGGGGGCTAGCTGGGGGAATGAGCAGTTCTTC. The gene calls are TRBV6-5 and TRBJ2-1, with D possibly matching TRBD1 (6 bases). The V and J ends lost 6 bases and 7 bases respectively, with 16 bases between them. The germline V gene has CDR1 MNHEY and CDR2 SVGAGI. This CDR3 comprises 14 residues.

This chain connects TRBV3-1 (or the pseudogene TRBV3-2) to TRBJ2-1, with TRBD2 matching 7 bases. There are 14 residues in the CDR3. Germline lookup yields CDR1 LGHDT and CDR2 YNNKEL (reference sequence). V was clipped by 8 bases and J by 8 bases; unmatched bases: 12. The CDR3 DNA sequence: TGTGCCAGCGGCCCCCTAAGCGGGGCGGATGAGCAGTTCTTC. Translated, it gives CASGPLSGADEQFF.

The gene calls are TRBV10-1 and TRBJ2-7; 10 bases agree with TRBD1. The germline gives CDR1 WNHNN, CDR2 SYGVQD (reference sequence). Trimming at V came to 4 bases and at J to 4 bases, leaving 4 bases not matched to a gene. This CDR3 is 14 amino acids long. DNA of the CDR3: TGCGCCAGCAGTGCCCGGGACAGGGGATACGAGCAGTACTTC. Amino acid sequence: CASSARDRGYEQYF.

CDR3 coding DNA: TGTGCCAGCAGTGACACCATAGATTGGACAGGGGACCACACCGGGGAGCTGTTTTTT. It is translated as CASSDTIDWTGDHTGELFF. The chain is built from TRBV6-4 and TRBJ2-2, with 9 bases identical to TRBD1. Per the germline V gene, CDR1 is MRHNA and CDR2 is SNTAGT. Trimming took 2 bases from V and 3 from J; bases not matched to a gene: 13. The CDR3 covers 19 residues.

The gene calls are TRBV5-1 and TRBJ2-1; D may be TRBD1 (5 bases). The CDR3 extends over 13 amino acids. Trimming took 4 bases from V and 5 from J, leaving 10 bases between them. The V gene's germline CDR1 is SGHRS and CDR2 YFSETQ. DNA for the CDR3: TGCGCCAGCAGCACAGGTTTGAACAATGAGCAGTTCTTC. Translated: CASSTGLNNEQFF.

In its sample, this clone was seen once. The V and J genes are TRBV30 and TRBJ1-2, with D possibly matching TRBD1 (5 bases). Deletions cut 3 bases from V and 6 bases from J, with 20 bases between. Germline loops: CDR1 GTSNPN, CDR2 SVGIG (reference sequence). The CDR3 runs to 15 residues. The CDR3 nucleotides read TGTGCCTGGAGGTTTGGGACTACTAGTGATAATGGCTACACCTTC. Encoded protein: CAWRFGTTSDNGYTF.

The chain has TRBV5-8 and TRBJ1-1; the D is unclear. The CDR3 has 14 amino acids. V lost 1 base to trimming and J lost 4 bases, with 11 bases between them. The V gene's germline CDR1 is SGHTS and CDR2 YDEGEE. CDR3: CASSLTGGRTEAFF. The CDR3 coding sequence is TGTGCCAGCAGCTTGACTGGTGGGCGCACTGAAGCTTTCTTT.

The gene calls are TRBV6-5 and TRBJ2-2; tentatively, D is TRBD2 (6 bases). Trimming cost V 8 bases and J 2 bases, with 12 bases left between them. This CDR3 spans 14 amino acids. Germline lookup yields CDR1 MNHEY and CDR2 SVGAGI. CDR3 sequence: CASGAGPNTGELFF. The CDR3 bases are TGTGCCAGCGGGGCGGGGCCTAACACCGGGGAGCTGTTTTTT.

The CDR3 loop is CASSLFQGAYNEQFF. As DNA, the CDR3 is TGCGCCAGCAGCTTGTTCCAGGGGGCCTACAATGAGCAGTTCTTC. The chain uses TRBV5-1 and TRBJ2-1; 7 nucleotides agree with TRBD1. Germline lookup yields CDR1 SGHRS and CDR2 YFSETQ. V was pared by 1 base and J by 2 bases, with 3 bases of the junction left unmatched. The CDR3 has 15 residues.

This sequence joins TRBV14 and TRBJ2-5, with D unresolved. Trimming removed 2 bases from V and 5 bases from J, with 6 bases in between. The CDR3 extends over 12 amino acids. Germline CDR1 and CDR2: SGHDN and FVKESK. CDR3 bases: TGTGCCAGCAGCCAATCGCGCGAGACCCAGTACTTC. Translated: CASSQSRETQYF.

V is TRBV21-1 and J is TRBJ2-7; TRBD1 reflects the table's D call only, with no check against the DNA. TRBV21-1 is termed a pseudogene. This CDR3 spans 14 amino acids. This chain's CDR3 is CASSKKPGAHEQYF. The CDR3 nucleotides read TGTGCCAGCAGCAAGAAACCAGGGGCCCACGAGCAGTACTTC.

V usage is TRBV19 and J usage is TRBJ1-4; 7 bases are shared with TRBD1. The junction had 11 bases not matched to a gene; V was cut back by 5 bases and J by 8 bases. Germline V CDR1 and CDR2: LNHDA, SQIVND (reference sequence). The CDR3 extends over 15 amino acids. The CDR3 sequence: CASSGTTGWEEKLFF. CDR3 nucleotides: TGTGCCAGTAGTGGGACGACAGGGTGGGAGGAAAAACTGTTTTTT.

CDR3 loop: CASSLGGRATNEKLFF. The CDR3 DNA reads as TGTGCCAGCAGCTTGGGGGGTCGGGCAACTAATGAAAAACTGTTTTTT. V and J are TRBV6-6 and TRBJ1-4; D may be TRBD1 (5 bases). In germline, CDR1 is MNHNY, CDR2 SVGAGI (reference sequence). The CDR3 is 16 residues long. The V gene lost 6 bases and the J gene lost 0 bases, with 14 bases spanning the gap.

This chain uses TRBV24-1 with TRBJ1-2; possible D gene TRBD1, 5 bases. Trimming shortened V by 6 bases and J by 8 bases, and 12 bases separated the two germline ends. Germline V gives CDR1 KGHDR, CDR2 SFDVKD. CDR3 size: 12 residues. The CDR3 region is CATSRGRDGYTF. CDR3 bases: TGTGCCACCAGTCGGGGGAGGGACGGCTACACCTTC.

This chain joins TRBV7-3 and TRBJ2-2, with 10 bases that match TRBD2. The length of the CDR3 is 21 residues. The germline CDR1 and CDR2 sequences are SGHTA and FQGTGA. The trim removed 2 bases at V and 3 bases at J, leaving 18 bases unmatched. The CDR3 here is CASSLWDAGTSAREDTGELFF. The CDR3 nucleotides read TGTGCCAGCAGCTTATGGGATGCGGGGACTAGCGCCCGCGAGGACACCGGGGAGCTGTTTTTT.

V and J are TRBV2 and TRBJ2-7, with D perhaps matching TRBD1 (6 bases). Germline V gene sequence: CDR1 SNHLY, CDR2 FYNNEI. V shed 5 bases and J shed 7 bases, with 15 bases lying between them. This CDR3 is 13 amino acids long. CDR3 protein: CASSNRDTQEQYF. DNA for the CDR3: TGTGCCAGCAGTAACCGGGACACTCAGGAGCAGTACTTC.

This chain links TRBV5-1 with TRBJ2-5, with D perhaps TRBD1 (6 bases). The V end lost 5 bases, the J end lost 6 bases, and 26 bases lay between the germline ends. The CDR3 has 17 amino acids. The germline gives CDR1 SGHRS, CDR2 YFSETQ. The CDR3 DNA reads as TGCGCCAGCAGTCAAACCTACCCATGGGCGCAGGGGAAGACCCAGTACTTC. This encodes CASSQTYPWAQGKTQYF.

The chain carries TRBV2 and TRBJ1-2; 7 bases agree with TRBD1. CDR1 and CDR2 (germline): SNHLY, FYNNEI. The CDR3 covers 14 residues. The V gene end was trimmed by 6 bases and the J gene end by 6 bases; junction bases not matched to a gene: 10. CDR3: CASSRATGFDGYTF. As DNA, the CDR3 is TGTGCCAGCAGCCGGGCGACAGGGTTCGATGGCTACACCTTC.

The DNA of the CDR3 is TGTGCCAGCAGTGACTTCGCGTGGGGTGCAGGGTCACCCCTCCACTTT. Its protein is CASSDFAWGAGSPLHF. The V and J genes are TRBV25-1 and TRBJ1-6; D may be TRBD1 (5 bases). V lost 3 bases to trimming and J lost 10 bases, with 19 bases between them. Germline V gives CDR1 MGHDK, CDR2 SYGVNS. The CDR3 contains 16 residues.